The entry that follows covers one T cell receptor beta chain sequence. These data originate in a study of cytomegalovirus exposure and HLA in healthy donors. Overall study context: An early release of data contained approximately 80 million unique TCRs, which came from HLA-typed donors.

Primers: 60 Vbeta forward and 13 Jbeta reverse. TCRdb's table, derived via immunoSEQ multiplex PCR, lists solely in-frame clones and lacks some. The repertoire includes 65,000 to 90,000 clones, 76% of them detected once, and approximately 3% sits in the top ten. Trimming took 3 bases from V and 0 from J; bases not matched to a gene: 3. Germline V lookup: CDR1 MGHRA, CDR2 YSYEKL. This CDR3 spans 15 amino acids. The specimen was PBMCs. The genes are TRBV4-1 and TRBJ2-7; TRBD2 matches at 9 bases. The receptor's source is a man aged 35 to 55 in good health and CMV-seronegative. The CDR3 loop reads CASSHHSGSSYEQYF. As DNA, the CDR3 is TGCGCCAGCAGCCACCATAGCGGGAGCTCCTACGAGCAGTACTTC.